The rows below give T cell receptor beta chains drawn from one sample of a study of circulating and synovial CD4+ cells in juvenile arthritis. Here immunoSEQ multiplex PCR was the method, and the copy in TCRdb shows in-frame clones only, minus some. The table lists thousands of clones, 83% of them singletons. Sequenced material: CD4+ T cells from synovial fluid. These TCRs come from a human donor with juvenile idiopathic arthritis. The CDR3 runs from the conserved cysteine through the conserved F or W. D genes are given only for firm matches. Only part of the rows carry a size: once, few, many, or a class if the clone is expanded.

d_call	v_call	clone_size	j_call	cdr3_nt	cdr3_aa
NA	TRBV6-5	NA	TRBJ1-1	TGTGCCAGCAGTTCAAAGGGGGGGGGAGCTTTCTTT	CASSSKGGGAFF
TRBD1	TRBV4-3	few	TRBJ1-1	TGCGCCAGCAGCCAGGAGAACAGGGGTGAAGCTTTCTTT	CASSQENRGEAFF
NA	TRBV7-9	NA	TRBJ1-3	TGTGCCAGCAGCTCACAGGCAGACTCTGGAAACACCATATATTTT	CASSSQADSGNTIYF
TRBD2	TRBV7-8	NA	TRBJ2-1	TGTGCCAGCAGCTTACCGGGGGGGAGGGGGAATGAGCAGTTCTTC	CASSLPGGRGNEQFF
TRBD1	TRBV28	NA	TRBJ1-1	TGTGCCAGCAGGAGGACAGGGGGGCCCTACACTGAAGCTTTCTTT	CASRRTGGPYTEAFF
TRBD2	TRBV7-2	NA	TRBJ2-1	TGTGCCAGCAGTTCTAGCGGGGGTGGAGGTGAGCAGTTCTTC	CASSSSGGGGEQFF
TRBD1	TRBV6-5	NA	TRBJ1-1	TGTGCCAGCACTCCAACCGGGACAGACTTCGAAGCTTTCTTT	CASTPTGTDFEAFF
NA	TRBV28	NA	TRBJ2-5	TGTGCCAGCAGTTTTTTGGGGGCAGGGGATTCGGAGACCCAGTACTTC	CASSFLGAGDSETQYF
TRBD1	TRBV6-5	NA	TRBJ2-2	TGTGCCAGCAGTCGACAGGGAACCGAGACCGGGGAGCTGTTTTTT	CASSRQGTETGELFF
TRBD1	TRBV29-1	NA	TRBJ2-3	TGCAGCGTTGAAGACCGTCTGACAGGGCAGACAGATACGCAGTATTTT	CSVEDRLTGQTDTQYF
NA	TRBV9	NA	TRBJ1-3	TGTGCCAGCAGCGTAGCTACGGGGGGGCAGCGTGGAAACACCATATATTTT	CASSVATGGQRGNTIYF
TRBD1	TRBV28	NA	TRBJ1-4	TGTGCCAGTAGGACAGGCACCCATGAAAAACTGTTTTTT	CASRTGTHEKLFF
NA	TRBV11-2	NA	TRBJ1-1	TGTGCCAGCAGCTTCGGGGGGCGCAGGGCTTCTGAAGCTTTCTTT	CASSFGGRRASEAFF
TRBD1	TRBV19	NA	TRBJ1-6	TGTGCCAGTAGTAGAACGATGACAGGGTCCCATAATTCACCCCTCCACTTT	CASSRTMTGSHNSPLHF
TRBD1	TRBV7-8	NA	TRBJ1-2	TGTGCCAGCAGCTATATACTCTTAAAACAGGGGAACTATGGCTACACCTTC	CASSYILLKQGNYGYTF
TRBD1	TRBV4-2	NA	TRBJ2-1	TGTGCCAGCAGCCGGCGGACAGGGGCAGGGGTCAATGAGCAGTTCTTC	CASSRRTGAGVNEQFF
NA	TRBV6-1	few	TRBJ1-3	TGTGCCAGCAGAACAGGGAGTGGAAACACCATATATTTT	CASRTGSGNTIYF
NA	TRBV11-1	NA	TRBJ2-7	TGTGCCAGCAGCCACACGACATTCTACGAGCAGTACTTC	CASSHTTFYEQYF
TRBD2	TRBV7-7	NA	TRBJ2-7	TGTGCTAGCAGCTTAGCAGCGGGAGGGCCCTACGAGCAGTACTTC	CASSLAAGGPYEQYF
TRBD1	TRBV19	NA	TRBJ1-1	TGTGCCAGTAGTATAGTCCGGGACAGCGAGGCTTTCTTT	CASSIVRDSEAFF
NA	TRBV5-6	NA	TRBJ2-7	TGTGCCAGCAGCTTGGGGGGCGGAACCTACGAGCAGTACTTC	CASSLGGGTYEQYF
NA	TRBV7-2	NA	TRBJ1-5	TGTGCCAGCAGCTTATACAGGGCTCAGCCCCAGCATTTT	CASSLYRAQPQHF
NA	TRBV9	NA	TRBJ1-6	TGTGCCAGCAGCGTAGATAAATATTCACCCCTCCACTTT	CASSVDKYSPLHF
TRBD1	TRBV9	NA	TRBJ1-3	TGTGCCAGCAGCGTAGCTGCCGGACAGGGCGGCTCTGGAAACACCATATATTTT	CASSVAAGQGGSGNTIYF
NA	TRBV7-2	NA	TRBJ2-1	TGTGCCAGCGGAACTCGGACCGGGAGCTCCTACAATGAGCAGTTCTTC	CASGTRTGSSYNEQFF
NA	TRBV6-6	NA	TRBJ2-1	TGTGCCAGCAGTTATGCGGCGGGCAGGGGTGAGCAGTTCTTC	CASSYAAGRGEQFF
TRBD2	TRBV11-3	NA	TRBJ2-1	TGTGCCAGCAGCTTTCGGGTCCTAGCGGGGGGGCCGGGGGAGCAGTTCTTC	CASSFRVLAGGPGEQFF
TRBD1	TRBV2	NA	TRBJ2-7	TGTGCCAGCAGCATCGGGACAGGGCAACACGAGCAGTACTTC	CASSIGTGQHEQYF
TRBD1	TRBV28	NA	TRBJ1-1	TGTGCCAGCAGCCAAAGGGGGACAGTAACGAACACTGAAGCTTTCTTT	CASSQRGTVTNTEAFF
NA	TRBV15	NA	TRBJ2-7	TGTGCCACCAGCAGAGATCTTGACAGCATCTACGAGCAGTACTTC	CATSRDLDSIYEQYF
NA	TRBV7-3	NA	TRBJ1-6	TGTGCCAGCAGCTTAGGGCAGAATTCACCCCTCCACTTT	CASSLGQNSPLHF